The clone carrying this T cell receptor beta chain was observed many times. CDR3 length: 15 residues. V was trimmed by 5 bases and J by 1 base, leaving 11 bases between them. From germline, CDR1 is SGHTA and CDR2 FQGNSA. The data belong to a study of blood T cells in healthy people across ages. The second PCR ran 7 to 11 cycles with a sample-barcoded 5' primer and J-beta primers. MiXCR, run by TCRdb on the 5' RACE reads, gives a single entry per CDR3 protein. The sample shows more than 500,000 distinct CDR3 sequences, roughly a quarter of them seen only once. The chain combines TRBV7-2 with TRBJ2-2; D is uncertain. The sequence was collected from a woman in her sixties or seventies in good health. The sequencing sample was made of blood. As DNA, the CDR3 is TGTGCCAGCAGCCTACGGAGAGTGAACACCGGGGAGCTGTTTTTT. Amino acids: CASSLRRVNTGELFF.